These T cell receptor beta chains were read from a single sample in a study of blood T cell repertoires in COVID-19. TCRdb's copy holds only in-frame clones and misses some; the assay was immunoSEQ multiplex PCR. The sample holds approximately 170,000 clones, roughly 88% seen once. The sample consisted of peripheral blood. The receptors come from a man aged 18 to 30 with COVID-19, enrolled during active disease. Both conserved end residues are part of each CDR3. The D gene is left open where the match is weak. Not all rows give a size; the values are once, few, many and, for expanded clones, a class.

>-|-|TRBV3-1/TRBV3-2|TRBJ2-1
CASSQALAPSYNEQFF
TGTGCCAGCAGCCAAGCCCTAGCGCCTTCCTACAATGAGCAGTTCTTC
>TRBD2|-|TRBV9|TRBJ2-1
CASTRSVAGGWEDEQFF
TGTGCCAGCACACGGAGTGTAGCGGGAGGGTGGGAGGATGAGCAGTTCTTC
>TRBD1|-|TRBV30|TRBJ1-2
CAWIPDRGVYGYTF
TGTGCCTGGATCCCAGACAGGGGAGTCTATGGCTACACCTTC
>TRBD1|-|TRBV30|TRBJ1-1
CAWSEAGGLEAFF
TGTGCCTGGAGCGAAGCAGGGGGCCTAGAAGCTTTCTTT
>-|-|TRBV19|TRBJ1-5
CASSIGGRGQPQHF
TGTGCCAGTAGTATCGGGGGGAGGGGTCAGCCCCAGCATTTT
>TRBD1|-|TRBV15|TRBJ2-7
CATSRTGTELYEQYF
TGTGCCACCAGCCGTACCGGGACAGAGCTCTACGAGCAGTACTTC
>TRBD2|-|TRBV5-1|TRBJ2-1
CASSLGRGTSGSNEQFF
TGCGCCAGCAGCTTGGGGCGAGGGACTAGCGGGAGTAATGAGCAGTTCTTC
>TRBD1|-|TRBV28|TRBJ2-7
CASSLSRQGSYEQYF
TGTGCCAGCAGTTTATCCCGACAGGGTTCCTACGAGCAGTACTTC
>TRBD2|-|TRBV27|TRBJ2-7
CASSLRTSGSYEQYF
TGTGCCAGCAGTTTACGGACTAGCGGGAGTTACGAGCAGTACTTC
>TRBD2|-|TRBV11-2|TRBJ2-1
CASSLGASGRAGNEQFF
TGTGCCAGCAGCTTAGGGGCTAGCGGGAGGGCCGGGAATGAGCAGTTCTTC
>-|-|TRBV25-1|TRBJ2-1
CASSDPTSTYNEQFF
TGTGCCAGCAGTGACCCGACTAGTACCTACAATGAGCAGTTCTTC
>-|-|TRBV28|TRBJ2-5
CASSPDWQETQYF
TGTGCCAGCAGCCCGGACTGGCAAGAGACCCAGTACTTC
>TRBD1|-|TRBV7-3|TRBJ2-5
CASSLEPGGLETQYF
TGTGCCAGCAGCTTGGAGCCAGGGGGTTTAGAGACCCAGTACTTC
>-|-|TRBV6-5|TRBJ1-2
CASSYSERFSGGYTF
TGTGCCAGCAGTTACTCGGAAAGGTTCTCGGGTGGCTACACCTTC
>TRBD1|once|TRBV24-1|TRBJ2-1
CATSDRDRRLGNEQFF
TGTGCCACCAGTGATCGGGACAGGAGATTGGGCAATGAGCAGTTCTTC
>TRBD1|once|TRBV12-3/TRBV12-4|TRBJ1-2
CASSPTGFSGYTF
TGTGCCAGCAGCCCGACAGGGTTTTCTGGCTACACCTTC
>TRBD1|-|TRBV11-2|TRBJ2-7
CASSLEGQGLYEQYF
TGTGCCAGCAGCTTAGAGGGACAGGGGCTCTACGAGCAGTACTTC
>-|-|TRBV5-1|TRBJ1-6
CASSLESRSPLHF
TGCGCCAGCAGCTTGGAAAGCCGTTCACCCCTCCACTTT
>TRBD2|-|TRBV30|TRBJ2-1
CAWVAGGTMNEQFF
TGTGCCTGGGTAGCGGGAGGCACCATGAATGAGCAGTTCTTC
>-|-|TRBV9|TRBJ1-1
CASSVGRVGTEAFF
TGTGCCAGCAGCGTAGGCAGGGTGGGCACTGAAGCTTTCTTT
>TRBD1|-|TRBV28|TRBJ2-7
CASSVQGAVEQYF
TGTGCCAGCAGCGTACAGGGGGCTGTCGAGCAGTACTTC
>-|-|TRBV28|TRBJ1-5
CASSPSTGHQPQHF
TGTGCCAGCAGTCCCTCGACAGGTCATCAGCCCCAGCATTTT